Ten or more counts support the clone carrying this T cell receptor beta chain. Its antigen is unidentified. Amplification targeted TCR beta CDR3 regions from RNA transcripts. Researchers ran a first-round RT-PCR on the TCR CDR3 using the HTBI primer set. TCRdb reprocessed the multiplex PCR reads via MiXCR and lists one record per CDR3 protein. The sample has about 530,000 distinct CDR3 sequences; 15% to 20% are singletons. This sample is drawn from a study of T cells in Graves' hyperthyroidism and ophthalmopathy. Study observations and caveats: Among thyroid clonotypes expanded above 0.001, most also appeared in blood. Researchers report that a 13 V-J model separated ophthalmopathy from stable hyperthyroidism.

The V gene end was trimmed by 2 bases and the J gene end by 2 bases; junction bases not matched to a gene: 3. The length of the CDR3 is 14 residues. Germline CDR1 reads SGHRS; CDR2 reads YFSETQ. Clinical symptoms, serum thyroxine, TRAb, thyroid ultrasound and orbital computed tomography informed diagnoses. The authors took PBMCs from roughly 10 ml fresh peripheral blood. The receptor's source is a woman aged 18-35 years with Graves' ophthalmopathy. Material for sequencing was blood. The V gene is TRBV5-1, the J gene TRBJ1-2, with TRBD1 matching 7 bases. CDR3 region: CASSFQTGNYGYTF. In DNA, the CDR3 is TGCGCCAGCAGCTTCCAGACAGGGAACTATGGCTACACCTTC. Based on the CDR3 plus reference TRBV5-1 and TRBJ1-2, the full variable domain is KAGVTQTPRYLIKTRGQQVTLSCSPISGHRSVSWYQQTPGQGLQFLFEYFSETQRNKGNFPGRFSGRQFSNSRSEMNVSTLELGDSALYLCASSFQTGNYGYTFGSGTRLTVV.